The 9 T cell receptor beta chains below were found in one sample sequenced in a study of cytotoxic CD8 clonotypes in ibrutinib-treated CLL. Sequencing used immunoSEQ multiplex PCR; TCRdb keeps in-frame clones, though not all of them. The table has 200,000 or so clones, 75% to 80% seen once. The sample here was PBMCs, taken after 12 months of ibrutinib treatment. These receptors came from a human donor with chronic lymphocytic leukemia.

The gene calls are TRBV28 and TRBJ2-7; D possibly uses TRBD1 or TRBD2 (5 bases each). Germline V lookup: CDR1 MDHEN, CDR2 SYDVKM. The V end lost 2 bases, the J end lost 3 bases, and 11 bases lay between the germline ends. CDR3 length: 14 residues. The CDR3 here is CASSLTRDGYEQYF. CDR3 DNA sequence: TGTGCCAGCAGTTTAACCAGGGACGGCTACGAGCAGTACTTC.

The V call is TRBV5-4, the J call TRBJ1-2, with 7 bases identical to TRBD1. After removal of 6 bases from V and 3 bases from J, the junction contained 8 bases not matched to a gene. Germline V gene lookup returns CDR1 SGHNT and CDR2 YYREEE (reference sequence). This CDR3 spans 14 amino acids. This chain's CDR3 is CASTGGTADYGYTF. CDR3 DNA: TGTGCCAGCACCGGCGGGACAGCAGACTATGGCTACACCTTC.

The rearrangement joins TRBV29-1 to TRBJ1-4; D is uncertain. Germline V gene sequence: CDR1 SQVTM, CDR2 ANQGSEA. This CDR3 comprises 11 residues. V gave up 3 bases and J gave up 4 bases, with 3 bases separating them. The CDR3, as DNA: TGCAGCGTTGAGGATAATGAAAAACTGTTTTTT. Residues: CSVEDNEKLFF.

The genes are TRBV27 and TRBJ1-2; D gene ambiguous. The germline gives CDR1 MNHEY, CDR2 SMNVEV (reference sequence). The CDR3 covers 11 residues. V was trimmed by 6 bases and J by 8 bases, leaving 10 bases between them. CDR3 in DNA: TGTGCCAGCAGAACCCCCGGGGGCTACACCTTC. Its protein is CASRTPGGYTF.

This chain joins TRBV5-6 and TRBJ2-5; D is ambiguous. Germline values: CDR1 SGHDT, CDR2 YYEEEE. V shed 4 bases and J shed 0 bases, with 16 bases lying between them. CDR3 size: 16 residues. CDR3 amino acids: CASSTPLHGYQETQYF. CDR3 sequence (DNA): TGTGCCAGCAGCACCCCCCTTCACGGGTACCAAGAGACCCAGTACTTC.

This chain connects TRBV29-1 to TRBJ1-2; D call uncertain. The CDR3 sequence is 13 residues long. CDR1 SQVTM and CDR2 ANQGSEA come from the germline V gene. Trimming left V 3 bases short and J 4 bases short, with 12 bases between. The CDR3 sequence is CSVEQPTSYGYTF. CDR3 nucleotides: TGCAGCGTTGAGCAGCCGACGAGCTATGGCTACACCTTC.

Concerning this clone: The junction departs from germline at one end; a sequencing error may be responsible. The chain employs TRBV2 and TRBJ1-2, with TRBD1 matching 7 bases. CDR3 size: 14 residues. Germline V lookup: CDR1 SNHLY, CDR2 FYNNEI. The CDR3 loop is CASGEDREAYGYTF. The CDR3 bases are TGTGCCAGCGGTGAAGACAGGGAGGCCTATGGCTACACCTTC.

For this clone: The sample contains more than one DNA sequence encoding this CDR3. J is TRBJ1-2 and V is TRBV5-1; 7 bases are a match to TRBD1. V shed 4 bases and J 5 bases; nucleotides not matched to a gene: 8. Germline values: CDR1 SGHRS, CDR2 YFSETQ. The CDR3 length is 14 residues. CDR3 amino acids: CASSPGTEIYGYTF. Written as DNA, the CDR3 is TGCGCCAGCAGCCCCGGGACAGAGATTTATGGCTACACCTTC. The full variable domain, with the rest looked up from reference TRBV5-1 and TRBJ1-2, is KAGVTQTPRYLIKTRGQQVTLSCSPISGHRSVSWYQQTPGQGLQFLFEYFSETQRNKGNFPGRFSGRQFSNSRSEMNVSTLELGDSALYLCASSPGTEIYGYTFGSGTRLTVV.

As concerns this clone: A read error is possible here, since a much larger clone lies one base away. The chain combines TRBV6-5 with TRBJ1-4; no firm D call. V lost 6 bases and J 5 bases, leaving 4 bases between the germline ends. The length of the CDR3 is 11 residues. The V gene's germline CDR1 is MNHEY and CDR2 SVGAGI. The CDR3 protein is CASRLNEKLFF. The CDR3, as DNA: TGTGCCAGCAGATTAAATGAAAAACTGTTTTTT.